The 17 T cell receptor beta chains below were found in one sample sequenced in a study of early T cells in non-severe SARS-CoV-2 infection. TCRdb called the 5' RACE reads again in MiXCR, with one record for every CDR3 protein. The sample has around 60,000 distinct CDR3 sequences; 18% are singletons. The material sequenced was whole blood, taken at baseline. Source of these receptors: an adult who was a healthcare worker with PCR-confirmed SARS-CoV-2 infection or an uninfected control (not recorded which).

V gene TRBV5-1 combines with J gene TRBJ2-7, with D possibly matching TRBD1 (6 bases). V was trimmed by 0 bases and J by 1 base, leaving 11 bases between them. This CDR3 has 15 amino acids. CDR1 is SGHRS, CDR2 YFSETQ, per germline. CDR3 sequence reads: CASSLVDRRSYEQYF. CDR3 DNA: TGCGCCAGCAGCTTGGTTGACAGGCGGTCCTACGAGCAGTACTTC. The complete variable domain, with remaining parts taken from reference TRBV5-1 and TRBJ2-7, reads KAGVTQTPRYLIKTRGQQVTLSCSPISGHRSVSWYQQTPGQGLQFLFEYFSETQRNKGNFPGRFSGRQFSNSRSEMNVSTLELGDSALYLCASSLVDRRSYEQYFGPGTRLTVT.

This clonotype was observed many times. The V gene is TRBV30, the J gene TRBJ1-2; D is undetermined. CDR3 length: 13 residues. Germline CDR1 is GTSNPN and CDR2 is SVGIG (reference sequence). The V gene lost 0 bases and the J gene lost 7 bases, with 12 bases spanning the gap. The CDR3 protein is CAWSVSGRGGYTF. As DNA, the CDR3 is TGTGCCTGGAGTGTATCCGGGCGGGGTGGCTACACCTTC.

This clonotype was recorded a few times. This chain uses TRBV11-2 with TRBJ2-1; the match to TRBD2 covers 11 bases. Germline values: CDR1 SGHAT, CDR2 FQNNGV. After removal of 3 bases from V and 9 bases from J, the junction contained 7 bases not matched to a gene. This CDR3 is 15 amino acids long. CDR3 protein: CASSLMSSGGREQFF. Written as DNA, the CDR3 is TGTGCCAGCAGCTTGATGTCTAGCGGGGGGCGTGAGCAGTTCTTC. Full variable domain (rest looked up from reference TRBV11-2 and TRBJ2-1): EAGVAQSPRYKIIEKRQSVAFWCNPISGHATLYWYQQILGQGPKLLIQFQNNGVVDDSQLPKDRFSAERLKGVDSTLKIQPAKLEDSAVYLCASSLMSSGGREQFFGPGTRLTVL.

The genes are TRBV20-1 and TRBJ2-3; 9 nucleotides line up with TRBD1. CDR3 length equals 15 residues. The junction had 5 bases not matched to a gene; V was cut back by 3 bases and J by 1 base. Germline assignment: CDR1 DFQATT and CDR2 SNEGSKA (reference sequence). In nucleotides, the CDR3 is TGCAGTGCTAGTTACAGGGGGCGAGGCACAGATACGCAGTATTTT. Its protein is CSASYRGRGTDTQYF.

This clonotype was seen ten or more times. This rearrangement joins TRBV21-1 to TRBJ2-7; the D call of TRBD2 is as the table states it, not checked on the DNA. TRBV21-1 is termed a pseudogene. The CDR3 spans 17 residues. The CDR3 reads CASSKAGLREGAYEQYF. CDR3 coding DNA: TGTGCCAGCAGCAAAGCGGGTTTGCGGGAGGGAGCCTACGAGCAGTACTTC.

This clonotype has only a few counts. The chain combines TRBV24-1 with TRBJ2-7, with D perhaps TRBD1 or TRBD2 (6 bases each). The CDR3 runs 14 residues. CDR1 KGHDR and CDR2 SFDVKD come from the germline V gene. V dropped 5 bases and J dropped 4 bases, with 14 bases sitting between them. CDR3 region: CATSGRDTPYEQYF. Written as DNA, the CDR3 is TGTGCCACCAGTGGGAGGGACACACCGTACGAGCAGTACTTC.

The chain carries TRBV7-2 and TRBJ2-1, with 8 bases matching TRBD2. Per germline, CDR1 SGHTA and CDR2 FQGNSA. Trimming removed 2 bases from V and 6 bases from J; junction bases left unmatched: 15. CDR3 size: 18 residues. This chain's CDR3 is CASSLQVGPSGRGNEQFF. The CDR3 DNA is TGTGCCAGCAGCTTACAAGTTGGGCCTAGCGGGCGGGGCAATGAGCAGTTCTTC.

The genes are TRBV12-5 and TRBJ1-6, with D possibly matching TRBD1 (5 bases). The CDR3 extends over 17 amino acids. The germline V gene has CDR1 LGHNT and CDR2 FRNRAP. Trimming left V 0 bases short and J 7 bases short, with 16 bases between. As DNA, the CDR3 is TGTGCTAGTGGTTTGGTACCCAGGGACCTGGGCAATTCACCCCTCCACTTT. Encoded protein: CASGLVPRDLGNSPLHF.

V and J are TRBV29-1 and TRBJ2-3; D is perhaps TRBD2 (6 bases). The CDR3 is 12 residues long. Trimming removed 5 bases from V and 14 bases from J, with 20 bases in between. CDR1 is SQVTM, CDR2 ANQGSEA, per germline. CDR3 bases: TGCAGCGTTATGGTTGCGGGGACCACTTCGTATTTT. Its protein is CSVMVAGTTSYF.

A few counts support this clonotype. The chain has TRBV15 and TRBJ2-7, with D maybe TRBD2 (5 bases). This CDR3 contains 13 residues. Looked up from germline, CDR1 is LNHNV and CDR2 is YYDKDF (reference sequence). Trimming shortened V by 0 bases and J by 6 bases, and 9 bases separated the two germline ends. Here the CDR3 reads CATSRDREGEQYF. CDR3 DNA sequence: TGTGCCACCAGCAGAGATCGGGAAGGCGAGCAGTACTTC.

This clonotype was seen at least ten times. The V call is TRBV4-2, the J call TRBJ2-2; tentative D call: TRBD1 (6 bases). CDR1 LGHNA and CDR2 YNFKEQ come from the germline V gene. There are 15 residues in the CDR3. V was pared by 1 base and J by 3 bases, with 9 bases between. The CDR3 region has the DNA TGTGCCAGCAGCCAAGTACAGGGAGACACCGGGGAGCTGTTTTTT. This codes for CASSQVQGDTGELFF.

The V and J genes are TRBV12-3 or TRBV12-4 and TRBJ2-2, with D tentatively TRBD2 (5 bases). There are 15 residues in the CDR3. Trimming removed 3 bases from V and 1 base from J, with 9 bases in between. CDR3 loop: CASSLGDLNTGELFF. The DNA of the CDR3 is TGTGCCAGCAGTTTGGGAGACCTGAACACCGGGGAGCTGTTTTTT.

This chain links TRBV28 with TRBJ1-2; the match to TRBD1 covers 8 bases. The ends lost 6 bases at V and 5 bases at J; junction bases unmatched: 5. The CDR3 covers 13 residues. Germline CDR1 and CDR2: MDHEN and SYDVKM. CDR3 sequence: CASRTGVMYGYTF. The CDR3 nucleotides are TGTGCCAGCAGGACAGGGGTAATGTATGGCTACACCTTC.

The chain recombines TRBV14 with TRBJ1-1, with 9 bases that match TRBD1. J was trimmed by 2 bases and V by 4 bases; bases with no gene match: 8. Germline-derived CDR1 and CDR2 are SGHDN and FVKESK. The CDR3 contains 16 residues. CDR3 sequence (DNA): TGTGCCAGCAGCCCGCTACTGGGACAGGGAAACACTGAAGCTTTCTTT. Translated: CASSPLLGQGNTEAFF.

V is TRBV5-1 and J is TRBJ2-1, with TRBD2 as a possible D gene (6 bases). V lost 0 bases and J lost 7, with 11 bases in between. The CDR3 is 14 amino acids. The germline CDR1 and CDR2 sequences are SGHRS and YFSETQ. DNA for the CDR3: TGCGCCAGCAGCTTGGACCAGGGAGGAAATGAGCAGTTCTTC. Its protein product is CASSLDQGGNEQFF.

This chain connects TRBV7-8 to TRBJ2-7, with 9 nucleotides matching TRBD1. The V gene end was trimmed by 5 bases and the J gene end by 3 bases; junction bases not matched to a gene: 5. The germline gives CDR1 SGHVS, CDR2 FQNEAQ. This CDR3 has 14 amino acids. CDR3 sequence: CASSRGQGLYEQYF. CDR3 DNA: TGTGCCAGCAGCCGGGGACAGGGTCTCTACGAGCAGTACTTC.

The chain links TRBV18 to TRBJ1-1, with D perhaps TRBD1 (6 bases). With 5 bases removed from V and 0 bases from J, the gap between germline ends came to 13 bases. The CDR3 spans 15 residues. Germline V gene lookup returns CDR1 KGHSH and CDR2 LQKENI. CDR3 in DNA: TGTGCCAGCTCAGGATTCACAGGGATGAACACTGAAGCTTTCTTT. This translates into CASSGFTGMNTEAFF.